A selection of T cell receptor beta chains follows, all from one sample in a study of CD8+ T cells in alopecia areata. TCRdb keeps only in-frame clones here, not all; method: immunoSEQ multiplex PCR. The table shows hundreds of thousands of clones, with 58% occurring only once. Material: CD4+ T cells sorted from blood, obtained at week 24, from a patient treated with tofacitinib. The receptors were gathered from a human donor with alopecia areata. Each CDR3 is given with its conserved first and last residue. The order of the fields is clone size, V gene, J gene, D gene, CDR3 protein, CDR3 DNA. The D gene is left open where the match is weak. Clone size is given for some rows only: seen once, a few or many times, or a class if the clone is expanded.

-	TRBV11-2	TRBJ2-2	TRBD1	CASSLEGTGTGELFF	TGTGCCAGCAGCTTAGAGGGGACAGGCACCGGGGAGCTGTTTTTT
-	TRBV30	TRBJ1-5	TRBD1	CAWSVAGGHKPQHF	TGTGCCTGGAGTGTGGCAGGGGGCCATAAGCCCCAGCATTTT
-	TRBV30	TRBJ1-5	-	CAWNRGTLNQPQHF	TGTGCCTGGAACCGAGGGACACTGAATCAGCCCCAGCATTTT
-	TRBV7-2	TRBJ1-6	TRBD1	CASSFRPGGRNSPLHF	TGTGCCAGCAGCTTCCGTCCAGGGGGCCGAAATTCACCCCTCCACTTT
-	TRBV29-1	TRBJ1-2	TRBD1	CSVEESNRGNYGYTF	TGCAGCGTTGAAGAGAGTAACAGGGGGAACTATGGCTACACCTTC
-	TRBV7-9	TRBJ2-7	-	CASSFSGSYEQYF	TGTGCCAGCAGTTTCTCGGGGAGCTACGAGCAGTACTTC
-	TRBV10-3	TRBJ2-3	TRBD2	CAISSRGGREDTQYF	TGTGCCATCAGTAGTCGGGGGGGCCGGGAAGATACGCAGTATTTT
-	TRBV29-1	TRBJ2-3	-	CSVEKGGTDTQYF	TGCAGCGTTGAAAAGGGGGGCACAGATACGCAGTATTTT
few	TRBV4-3	TRBJ1-2	TRBD1	CASSQDLAGGIGYTF	TGCGCCAGCAGCCAAGATCTGGCAGGGGGCATTGGCTACACCTTC
-	TRBV9	TRBJ1-3	-	CASRDMDGTGNTIYF	TGTGCCAGCAGAGACATGGACGGTACTGGAAACACCATATATTTT
-	TRBV29-1	TRBJ2-6	-	CSVVQVGAGANVLTF	TGCAGCGTTGTGCAGGTTGGTGCTGGGGCCAACGTCCTGACTTTC
-	TRBV5-1	TRBJ1-3	-	CASSLDEGPGNTIYF	TGCGCCAGCAGCTTGGATGAAGGCCCTGGAAACACCATATATTTT
few	TRBV28	TRBJ1-2	-	CASSILDRGYTF	TGTGCCAGCAGTATCCTGGACAGAGGCTACACCTTC
-	TRBV19	TRBJ2-7	-	CASSIDGGPYEQYF	TGTGCCAGTAGTATCGACGGCGGCCCCTACGAGCAGTACTTC
-	TRBV29-1	TRBJ2-1	-	CSVLHPSSDEQFF	TGCAGCGTCCTCCACCCTAGTAGCGATGAGCAGTTCTTC
few	TRBV4-1	TRBJ1-3	-	CASSLGGSGPSSGNTIYF	TGCGCCAGCAGCCTGGGGGGGTCAGGGCCTTCCTCTGGAAACACCATATATTTT
-	TRBV15	TRBJ1-6	-	CATSRTRESPLHF	TGTGCCACCAGCAGGACCAGGGAGTCACCCCTCCACTTT
-	TRBV4-2	TRBJ2-5	-	CASSQDYLVETQYF	TGTGCCAGCAGCCAAGATTACCTAGTAGAGACCCAGTACTTC
few	TRBV28	TRBJ1-1	-	CASSLGGTMNTEAFF	TGTGCCAGCAGCCTGGGGGGAACCATGAACACTGAAGCTTTCTTT
once	TRBV30	TRBJ2-1	TRBD1	CAWSRGTYNEQFF	TGTGCCTGGAGCAGGGGGACCTACAATGAGCAGTTCTTC
few	TRBV19	TRBJ1-1	-	CASSPQPSQNTEAFF	TGTGCCAGTAGTCCCCAACCATCTCAGAACACTGAAGCTTTCTTT
-	TRBV15	TRBJ2-3	-	CATSSLGVLASDTQYF	TGTGCCACCAGCAGCCTTGGGGTCCTAGCGTCAGATACGCAGTATTTT
-	TRBV6-5	TRBJ2-3	-	CASSYTDSTDTQYF	TGTGCCAGCAGTTACACTGACAGCACAGATACGCAGTATTTT